This is a list of T cell receptor beta chains from one sample in a study of blood T cell repertoires in COVID-19. Method: immunoSEQ multiplex PCR; TCRdb's copy keeps in-frame clones and lacks some. The repertoire holds 220,000 or so clones, with around 80% as singletons. Material for sequencing was peripheral blood. The receptors derive from a woman aged 70-85 years with acute or convalescent COVID-19. CDR3s include the opening cysteine and the closing phenylalanine or tryptophan. Each record gives: CDR3 DNA, CDR3 protein, clone size, V gene, D gene, J gene. D genes are given only for firm matches. For some rows the clone size is stated as once, few or many, or as a class when expanded; others skip it.

CDR3 DNA: TGCACCAGCAGCCCTGGACCCAGGAGGAAACCTGAAGCTTTCTTT
CDR3 protein: CTSSPGPRRKPEAFF
clone size: -
V gene: TRBV1
D gene: -
J gene: TRBJ1-1

CDR3 DNA: TGTGCCAGCTCAGCCGGACAGAAATACAATGAGCAGTTCTTC
CDR3 protein: CASSAGQKYNEQFF
clone size: -
V gene: TRBV18
D gene: -
J gene: TRBJ2-1

CDR3 DNA: TGCGCCAGCAGCTTGACTAGCGGGACTGGAAAGACCCAGTACTTC
CDR3 protein: CASSLTSGTGKTQYF
clone size: -
V gene: TRBV5-1
D gene: TRBD2
J gene: TRBJ2-5

CDR3 DNA: TGTGCCAGCAGGGAGTTCGGGGGGACGGATACGCAGTATTTT
CDR3 protein: CASREFGGTDTQYF
clone size: -
V gene: TRBV6-5
D gene: TRBD2
J gene: TRBJ2-3

CDR3 DNA: TGTGCCAGCAGCATTGGGACAGGGAATAGGGCCACAGATACGCAGTATTTT
CDR3 protein: CASSIGTGNRATDTQYF
clone size: -
V gene: TRBV5-8
D gene: TRBD1
J gene: TRBJ2-3

CDR3 DNA: TGTGCCAGCAGCCAAGCGAGAAAGGGGAACAATGAGCAGTTCTTC
CDR3 protein: CASSQARKGNNEQFF
clone size: -
V gene: TRBV3-1/TRBV3-2
D gene: -
J gene: TRBJ2-1

CDR3 DNA: TGCACCACCCTTACAAGCTCCTACAATGAGCAGTTCTTC
CDR3 protein: CTTLTSSYNEQFF
clone size: -
V gene: TRBV1
D gene: -
J gene: TRBJ2-1

CDR3 DNA: TGTGCCAGCAGCCAAGCTGGGGGGGGCGAGCAGTACTTC
CDR3 protein: CASSQAGGGEQYF
clone size: -
V gene: TRBV3-1/TRBV3-2
D gene: TRBD2
J gene: TRBJ2-7

CDR3 DNA: TGTGCCAGCAGCAGAGGGACAGGGGGCCTTCAGCCCCAGCATTTT
CDR3 protein: CASSRGTGGLQPQHF
clone size: few
V gene: TRBV5-8
D gene: TRBD1
J gene: TRBJ1-5

CDR3 DNA: TGTGCCAGCAGCCAAGATCGAACAGGCGTCGGCTACACCTTC
CDR3 protein: CASSQDRTGVGYTF
clone size: -
V gene: TRBV4-2
D gene: -
J gene: TRBJ1-2

CDR3 DNA: TGCGCCACCAACAGGGAAGGGTACACTGAAGCTTTCTTT
CDR3 protein: CATNREGYTEAFF
clone size: -
V gene: TRBV10-2
D gene: -
J gene: TRBJ1-1

CDR3 DNA: TGTGCCAGCAGCCAAGATATTGTGGCTGGACTAGCGGGGCGATTACCATGGAATGAGCAGTTCTTC
CDR3 protein: CASSQDIVAGLAGRLPWNEQFF
clone size: -
V gene: TRBV4-2
D gene: TRBD2
J gene: TRBJ2-1

CDR3 DNA: TGTGCCATCAGTGAGTCGGTCGGGGGGGAGCTGTTTTTT
CDR3 protein: CAISESVGGELFF
clone size: -
V gene: TRBV10-3
D gene: -
J gene: TRBJ2-2

CDR3 DNA: TGCGCCAGCAGTGAGGCCGGACAGGGCCAAAACATTCAGTACTTC
CDR3 protein: CASSEAGQGQNIQYF
clone size: once
V gene: TRBV10-1
D gene: TRBD1
J gene: TRBJ2-4

CDR3 DNA: TGTGCCAGCAGCCAAGCCCCTGGGCAGGTGAACACTGAAGCTTTCTTT
CDR3 protein: CASSQAPGQVNTEAFF
clone size: -
V gene: TRBV4-2
D gene: -
J gene: TRBJ1-1

CDR3 DNA: TGCGCCAGCAGCCCGGCTGTACTAGTTGTTGGGGGGAAGTATATCAATGAGCAGTTCTTC
CDR3 protein: CASSPAVLVVGGKYINEQFF
clone size: -
V gene: TRBV5-1
D gene: -
J gene: TRBJ2-1

CDR3 DNA: TGTGCCATCGGACTAGCGGCAAACTCCTACGAGCAGTACTTC
CDR3 protein: CAIGLAANSYEQYF
clone size: -
V gene: TRBV28
D gene: TRBD2
J gene: TRBJ2-7

CDR3 DNA: TGTGCCAGCAGTTTTAGGGACCCGGGACAGGGGAGTTTACCCCTCCACTTT
CDR3 protein: CASSFRDPGQGSLPLHF
clone size: -
V gene: TRBV28
D gene: TRBD1
J gene: TRBJ1-6

CDR3 DNA: TGCAGTGCAACAGTGAACACTGAAGCTTTCTTT
CDR3 protein: CSATVNTEAFF
clone size: -
V gene: TRBV20-1
D gene: -
J gene: TRBJ1-1

CDR3 DNA: TGTGCCTGGAGTGTTGTTGGGGGGAGTAATGAAAAACTGTTTTTT
CDR3 protein: CAWSVVGGSNEKLFF
clone size: -
V gene: TRBV30
D gene: -
J gene: TRBJ1-4

CDR3 DNA: TGCGCCAGCAGCTCGCGGACAGGGTGGGATAACTATGGCTACACCTTC
CDR3 protein: CASSSRTGWDNYGYTF
clone size: -
V gene: TRBV5-1
D gene: TRBD1
J gene: TRBJ1-2

CDR3 DNA: TGTGCCAGCACGCGGAATGATGAGCAGTTCTTC
CDR3 protein: CASTRNDEQFF
clone size: -
V gene: TRBV6-5
D gene: -
J gene: TRBJ2-1

CDR3 DNA: TGTGCCAGCAGCGAGGGTTTCGATGAGCAGTTCTTC
CDR3 protein: CASSEGFDEQFF
clone size: -
V gene: TRBV2
D gene: -
J gene: TRBJ2-1

CDR3 DNA: TGTGCCAGCAGCTCCTCCACAGATACGCAGTATTTT
CDR3 protein: CASSSSTDTQYF
clone size: once
V gene: TRBV7-9
D gene: -
J gene: TRBJ2-3

CDR3 DNA: TGTGCCAGCAGTGTTGGGGGCTATAGCAATCAGCCCCAGCATTTT
CDR3 protein: CASSVGGYSNQPQHF
clone size: -
V gene: TRBV2
D gene: -
J gene: TRBJ1-5

CDR3 DNA: TGTGCCTGGAGTTCGACAGGGAACAATCAGCCCCAGCATTTT
CDR3 protein: CAWSSTGNNQPQHF
clone size: -
V gene: TRBV30
D gene: TRBD1
J gene: TRBJ1-5

CDR3 DNA: TGTGCCAGCAGTTCCTTACGACAGTCTTATAATTCACCCCTCCACTTT
CDR3 protein: CASSSLRQSYNSPLHF
clone size: many
V gene: TRBV27
D gene: -
J gene: TRBJ1-6

CDR3 DNA: TGTGCCAGCAGCTCCCCCCGGACAGGGGGAACCTACAATGAGCAGTTCTTC
CDR3 protein: CASSSPRTGGTYNEQFF
clone size: few
V gene: TRBV11-2
D gene: TRBD1
J gene: TRBJ2-1

CDR3 DNA: TGTGCCAGCAGTCCGCCCAGGGACACTGAAGCTTTCTTT
CDR3 protein: CASSPPRDTEAFF
clone size: -
V gene: TRBV28
D gene: -
J gene: TRBJ1-1

CDR3 DNA: TGTGCCAGCAGTGCGGACAGGGGGCCAGATACGCAGTATTTT
CDR3 protein: CASSADRGPDTQYF
clone size: -
V gene: TRBV2
D gene: TRBD1
J gene: TRBJ2-3

CDR3 DNA: TGTGCCAGCAGCACGTCCATCGCGGACAGGGAAAAACTGTTTTTT
CDR3 protein: CASSTSIADREKLFF
clone size: -
V gene: TRBV28
D gene: TRBD1
J gene: TRBJ1-4

CDR3 DNA: TGTGCCAGCAGCTTGGGAGGGATCTATAGCTCCTACAATGAGCAGTTCTTC
CDR3 protein: CASSLGGIYSSYNEQFF
clone size: -
V gene: TRBV5-4
D gene: -
J gene: TRBJ2-1

CDR3 DNA: TGCGCCAGCAGCTCGGGACATGATAACTATGGCTACACCTTC
CDR3 protein: CASSSGHDNYGYTF
clone size: -
V gene: TRBV5-1
D gene: -
J gene: TRBJ1-2

CDR3 DNA: TGTGCCAGCTCCTTGAGTACAGGGGTGAACACTGAAGCTTTCTTT
CDR3 protein: CASSLSTGVNTEAFF
clone size: -
V gene: TRBV18
D gene: TRBD1
J gene: TRBJ1-1

CDR3 DNA: TGTGCCAGCAGTTACGCGGGAGGGATCTACGAGCAGTACTTC
CDR3 protein: CASSYAGGIYEQYF
clone size: -
V gene: TRBV6-5
D gene: TRBD2
J gene: TRBJ2-7

CDR3 DNA: TGTGCCAGCAGCCGGACAGGGGGGACCTACGAGCAGTACTTC
CDR3 protein: CASSRTGGTYEQYF
clone size: -
V gene: TRBV27
D gene: TRBD1
J gene: TRBJ2-7

CDR3 DNA: TGTGCTAGCAGCTTCAAGGGGCAAGAGACCCAGTACTTC
CDR3 protein: CASSFKGQETQYF
clone size: -
V gene: TRBV7-7
D gene: -
J gene: TRBJ2-5

CDR3 DNA: TGTGCCAGTAGTATAGCCAGCGGGAGGGGTACCGGGGAGCTGTTTTTT
CDR3 protein: CASSIASGRGTGELFF
clone size: once
V gene: TRBV19
D gene: TRBD2
J gene: TRBJ2-2

CDR3 DNA: TGTGCCAGCAGCGCAAGCCTGGACAGGGCGAATCAGCCCCAGCATTTT
CDR3 protein: CASSASLDRANQPQHF
clone size: -
V gene: TRBV4-2
D gene: TRBD1
J gene: TRBJ1-5

CDR3 DNA: TGTGCCATCAGAGCAGGGGTTAATAACTATGGCTACACCTTC
CDR3 protein: CAIRAGVNNYGYTF
clone size: -
V gene: TRBV10-3
D gene: -
J gene: TRBJ1-2

CDR3 DNA: TGTGCCAGCAGCCTGGACACAGGGGGCGCAGAGACCCAGTACTTC
CDR3 protein: CASSLDTGGAETQYF
clone size: -
V gene: TRBV5-6
D gene: TRBD1
J gene: TRBJ2-5

CDR3 DNA: TGCAGCGTTTGGGGCGCAAGGGGTGAGCAGTACTTC
CDR3 protein: CSVWGARGEQYF
clone size: -
V gene: TRBV29-1
D gene: -
J gene: TRBJ2-7

CDR3 DNA: TGTGCCACCAGTGATGGGGACAGGGTGGACGGGGAGCTGTTTTTT
CDR3 protein: CATSDGDRVDGELFF
clone size: -
V gene: TRBV24-1
D gene: TRBD1
J gene: TRBJ2-2

CDR3 DNA: TGTGCCAGTAGTATGTCACAGATGAACACTGAAGCTTTCTTT
CDR3 protein: CASSMSQMNTEAFF
clone size: -
V gene: TRBV19
D gene: -
J gene: TRBJ1-1

CDR3 DNA: TGTGCCAGCTCACCTTCCCAAGAGGCAGCTGAAGCTTTCTTT
CDR3 protein: CASSPSQEAAEAFF
clone size: -
V gene: TRBV18
D gene: -
J gene: TRBJ1-1